This T cell receptor beta chain was recorded in a study of blood T cell repertoires in COVID-19. Study-level information: Whether acute or convalescent, the COVID-19 samples came from the United States, Italy and Spain.

The repertoire was sequenced with immunoSEQ multiplex PCR; TCRdb's copy has only in-frame clones and lacks some. The sample consists of 89,000 or so clones, about 85% of them appearing once. V lost 2 bases and J lost 0, with 12 bases in between. Germline lookup yields CDR1 KGHDR and CDR2 SFDVKD. The CDR3 is made up of 16 amino acids. The clonotype comes from a human donor in a cohort sampled during active COVID-19. The chain is built from TRBV24-1 and TRBJ2-5; D is possibly TRBD2 (5 bases). Input material: peripheral blood. The CDR3 bases are TGTGCCACCAGTGATTCGTGGAGGCCGTACCAAGAGACCCAGTACTTC. Its protein product is CATSDSWRPYQETQYF.